This T cell receptor beta chain was captured by sequencing in a study of T cell responses to AZD1222 COVID-19 vaccine. The CDR3 is 14 residues long. The germline gives CDR1 LNHDA, CDR2 SQIVND (reference sequence). The V end lost 5 bases, the J end lost 7 bases, and 15 bases lay between the germline ends. Study-wide points: Spike-wide coverage was observed for vaccine-associated CD4 TCRs, with dominant responses at 160-218 and 743-854. As reported, nearly half of all spike-specific TCRs target variant regions that are unmutated. Seropositive at baseline were only a handful of AZD1222 recipients. Donors in the cohort were predominantly white British and more often female, and clonal diversity was possibly underestimated.

TCRdb's table, derived via immunoSEQ multiplex PCR, lists solely in-frame clones and lacks some. The data show approximately 130,000 clones, approximately 94% seen once. Worth noting for this clone: What it recognizes is unknown.

This receptor was identified in an adult in good health. The chain employs TRBV19 and TRBJ1-5; a weak D match, TRBD1 (6 bases). The source was peripheral blood, collected on day 0 of AZD1222 vaccination. The chain's CDR3 is CASSSDRFLQPQHF. In DNA, the CDR3 is TGTGCCAGTAGTTCCGACAGGTTTCTCCAGCCCCAGCATTTT.